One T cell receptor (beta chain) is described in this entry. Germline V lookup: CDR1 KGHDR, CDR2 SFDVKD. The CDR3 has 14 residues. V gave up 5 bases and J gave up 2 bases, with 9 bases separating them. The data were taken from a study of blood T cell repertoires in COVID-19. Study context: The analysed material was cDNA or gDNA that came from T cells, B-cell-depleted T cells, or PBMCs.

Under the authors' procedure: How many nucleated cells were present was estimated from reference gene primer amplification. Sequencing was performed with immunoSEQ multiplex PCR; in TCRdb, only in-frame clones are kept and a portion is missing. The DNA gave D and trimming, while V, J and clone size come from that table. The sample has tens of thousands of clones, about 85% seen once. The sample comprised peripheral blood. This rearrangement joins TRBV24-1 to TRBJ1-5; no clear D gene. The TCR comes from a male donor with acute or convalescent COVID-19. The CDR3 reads CATSGSGGNQPQHF. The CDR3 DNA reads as TGTGCCACCAGTGGTTCGGGAGGCAATCAGCCCCAGCATTTT.